This T cell receptor beta chain was obtained from a study of T cells in Graves' hyperthyroidism and ophthalmopathy. CDR1 SGHNT and CDR2 YENEEA come from the germline V gene. This CDR3 has 17 amino acids. V lost 6 bases to trimming and J lost 4 bases; unmatched junction nucleotides: 17. This clonotype was detected only a few times. Amplification targeted TCR beta CDR3 regions from RNA transcripts. A first-round RT-PCR of the TCR CDR3 used the HTBI primer set. TCRdb passed the multiplex PCR reads through MiXCR, listing each CDR3 protein once. This table holds about half a million distinct CDR3 sequences, about 16% found once.

Material: blood. V usage is TRBV11-3 and J usage is TRBJ2-7; 8 bases match TRBD2. This TCR came from a woman aged 25 to 39 with Graves' ophthalmopathy. Here the CDR3 reads CASSYYSPGLGSYEQYF. CDR3 DNA: TGTGCCAGCAGTTATTACTCTCCGGGACTAGGATCTTACGAGCAGTACTTC.